The sample holds one count of the clone carrying this TCR beta chain. Its antigen is as yet unknown. The data are from a study of blood T cells in healthy people across ages. General observations from the study: Significant beta diversity loss was already apparent by age roughly 40, declining roughly linearly.

The CDR3 consists of 14 residues. The germline V gene has CDR1 MNHEY and CDR2 SMNVEV (reference sequence). Donors were systemically healthy Caucasian individuals from Russia aged roughly 6 to 100 years. The authors isolated at least 7 million PBMCs per sample. Together with a sample-barcoded 5' primer, a J-beta primer mix was included in a second PCR lasting roughly 7 to 11 cycles. TCRdb passed the 5' RACE reads through MiXCR, listing each CDR3 protein once. The data hold hundreds of thousands of distinct CDR3 sequences, with about half observed a single time. The chain has TRBV27 and TRBJ2-5, with D perhaps TRBD2 (5 bases). The J call is doubtful: the DNA matches TRBJ2-7 better. The origin of this receptor is a woman aged 55 to 70 in good health. The sequenced material came from blood. CDR3 bases: TGTGCCAGCAGTTCGGACTTCCTCGCCTACGAGCAGTACTTC. This gives the protein CASSSDFLAYEQYF.